These T cell receptor beta chains were read from a single sample in a study of circulating tumor DNA in untreated peripheral T-cell lymphoma. The protocol was immunoSEQ multiplex PCR, while the TCRdb copy is restricted to in-frame clones and leaves out a portion. The repertoire holds 400 to 500 clones, with around three quarters as singletons. The specimen sequenced was cell-free DNA from blood serum. The receptors were gathered from a human donor with peripheral T-cell lymphoma. The CDR3 runs from the conserved cysteine through the conserved F or W. Each record gives: CDR3 protein, CDR3 DNA, D gene, clone size, CDR3 length, J gene, V gene. A D gene is named only where the DNA matches it firmly. Part of the rows lack a size; the others show once, few, many or a class for expanded clones.

CASSLYNTEAFF	TGCGCCAGCAGCTTGTATAACACTGAAGCTTTCTTT	NA	NA	12	TRBJ1-1	TRBV5-1
CAMQSELAAGELFF	TGTGCCATGCAGTCGGAACTAGCCGCCGGGGAGCTGTTTTTT	NA	few	14	TRBJ2-2	TRBV4-2
CAISVGAGNYGYTF	TGTGCCATCAGTGTGGGAGCCGGTAACTATGGCTACACCTTC	NA	NA	14	TRBJ1-2	TRBV10-3
CASGDMVNTEAFF	TGTGCCAGCGGAGACATGGTGAACACTGAAGCTTTCTTT	NA	NA	13	TRBJ1-1	TRBV28
CASSEADSVWDSNQPQHF	TGTGCCAGCAGTGAAGCGGATTCTGTGTGGGATAGCAATCAGCCCCAGCATTTT	NA	NA	18	TRBJ1-5	TRBV2
CATSRANQPQHF	TGTGCCACCAGCAGAGCCAATCAGCCCCAGCATTTT	NA	once	12	TRBJ1-5	TRBV15
CASANGDIHYEQYF	TGTGCCAGCGCCAATGGGGACATCCACTACGAGCAGTACTTC	NA	NA	14	TRBJ2-7	TRBV5-6
CASSAPVLTGGPGSEQFF	TGTGCCAGCAGCGCGCCCGTCCTAACGGGAGGGCCCGGGTCCGAGCAGTTCTTC	TRBD2	few	18	TRBJ2-1	TRBV4-2
CASSTGTSGGASYNEQFF	TGTGCCAGCAGTACTGGGACTAGCGGGGGGGCTTCCTACAATGAGCAGTTCTTC	TRBD2	NA	18	TRBJ2-1	TRBV28
CASSPRVGQGRNYGYTF	TGTGCCAGCTCACCACGGGTGGGACAGGGGCGAAACTATGGCTACACCTTC	TRBD1	NA	17	TRBJ1-2	TRBV18
CASSHRTGRASYNEQFF	TGTGCCAGCAGCCACAGGACAGGGAGGGCCTCCTACAATGAGCAGTTCTTC	NA	NA	17	TRBJ2-1	TRBV9
CASTQGFPYEQYF	TGTGCCAGCACTCAGGGTTTCCCCTACGAGCAGTACTTC	NA	few	13	TRBJ2-7	TRBV5-6
CSVEDPQGPPNTEAFF	TGCAGCGTTGAAGATCCACAGGGACCTCCGAACACTGAAGCTTTCTTT	NA	NA	16	TRBJ1-1	TRBV29-1
CASRGDSAGQYF	TGTGCCAGCAGGGGGGACAGCGCAGGGCAGTACTTC	TRBD1	NA	12	TRBJ2-4	TRBV6-5
CASSSRRLQSRANVLTF	TGTGCCAGCAGTAGCCGACGGCTACAAAGTCGGGCCAACGTCCTGACTTTC	NA	once	17	TRBJ2-6	TRBV27
CASSNPGNYEQYF	TGTGCCAGCAGTAACCCGGGCAACTACGAGCAGTACTTC	NA	NA	13	TRBJ2-7	TRBV2
CANSPKQGWNTEAFF	TGTGCCAACTCACCCAAACAGGGATGGAACACTGAAGCTTTCTTT	NA	NA	15	TRBJ1-1	TRBV18
CASTQGGGLLFF	TGTGCCAGCACCCAAGGGGGGGGGCTTCTGTTCTTC	NA	NA	12	TRBJ2-1	TRBV6-5
CASSGAWTNQSRANVLTF	TGTGCCAGTAGTGGCGCGTGGACAAATCAAAGTCGGGCCAACGTCCTGACTTTC	NA	NA	18	TRBJ2-6	TRBV19
CASSASGGRDTQYF	TGTGCCAGCAGTGCTAGCGGGGGGCGTGATACGCAGTATTTT	TRBD2	few	14	TRBJ2-3	TRBV6-4
CASSSSLNRAQYEQYF	TGTGCCAGCAGTTCCTCCCTTAACAGGGCCCAGTACGAGCAGTACTTC	NA	few	16	TRBJ2-7	TRBV6-5
CASSIWTGEETQYF	TGTGCCAGCAGCATCTGGACAGGGGAGGAGACCCAGTACTTC	TRBD1	NA	14	TRBJ2-5	TRBV9
CAASQGQETQYF	TGTGCCGCTTCCCAGGGGCAAGAGACCCAGTACTTC	NA	NA	12	TRBJ2-5	TRBV19
CAWGGGFNEQYF	TGTGCCTGGGGGGGAGGGTTCAACGAGCAGTACTTC	TRBD2	NA	12	TRBJ2-7	TRBV30
CASSQGRHSNQPQHF	TGTGCCAGCAGCCAGGGACGGCATAGCAATCAGCCCCAGCATTTT	NA	NA	15	TRBJ1-5	TRBV7-2
CASSGTGHTDTQYF	TGTGCCAGCAGTGGGACAGGGCACACAGATACGCAGTATTTT	TRBD1	NA	14	TRBJ2-3	TRBV6-4